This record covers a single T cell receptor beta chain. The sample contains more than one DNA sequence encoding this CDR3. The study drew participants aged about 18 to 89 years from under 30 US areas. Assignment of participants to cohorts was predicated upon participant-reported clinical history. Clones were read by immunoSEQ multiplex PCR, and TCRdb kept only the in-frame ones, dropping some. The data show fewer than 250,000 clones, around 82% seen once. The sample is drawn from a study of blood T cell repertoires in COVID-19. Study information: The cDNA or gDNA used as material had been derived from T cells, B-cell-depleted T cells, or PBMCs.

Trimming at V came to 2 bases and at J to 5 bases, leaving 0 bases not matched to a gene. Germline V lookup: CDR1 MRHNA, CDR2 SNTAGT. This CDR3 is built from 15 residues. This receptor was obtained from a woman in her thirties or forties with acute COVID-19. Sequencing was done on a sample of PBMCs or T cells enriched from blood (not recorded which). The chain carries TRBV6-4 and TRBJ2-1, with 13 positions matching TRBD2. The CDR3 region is CASSDGTSGDNEQFF. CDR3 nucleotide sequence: TGTGCCAGCAGTGACGGGACTAGCGGGGACAATGAGCAGTTCTTC.